The 19 T cell receptor beta chains given below trace back to one sample, sequenced in a study of OX40 agonist ivuxolimab in advanced cancers. Libraries were prepared by immunoSEQ multiplex PCR; TCRdb keeps only in-frame clonotypes and omits some of them. The table shows 70,000 to 90,000 clones, with approximately 84% occurring only once. Here the sequenced sample was CD4+ or CD8+ T cells sorted from blood, taken in a trial of the OX40 agonist ivuxolimab. Receptors were obtained from an adult with an advanced solid tumor such as melanoma, head and neck, liver or kidney cancer.

The chain has TRBV9 and TRBJ2-5; 12 bases are a match to TRBD2. CDR3 length: 15 amino acids. Trimming took 5 bases from V and 4 from J; bases not matched to a gene: 6. CDR1 and CDR2 from the germline V gene are SGDLS and YYNGEE. As DNA, the CDR3 is TGTGCCAGCAGTGAGACTAGCGGGAGTCGAGAGACCCAGTACTTC. Translating gives CASSETSGSRETQYF.

The chain employs TRBV6-6 and TRBJ2-7, with D possibly being TRBD2 (7 bases). Germline CDR1 MNHNY, CDR2 SVGAGI (reference sequence). V shed 7 bases and J shed 2 bases, with 15 bases lying between them. The CDR3 runs to 14 residues. The CDR3, as DNA: TGTGCCAGCATACCGGAGGGGGGGCCCTACGAGCAGTACTTC. It encodes CASIPEGGPYEQYF.

The gene calls are TRBV9 and TRBJ2-3; D may be TRBD2 (7 bases). Trimming stripped 0 bases from V and 2 bases from J, with 13 bases between. CDR1 SGDLS and CDR2 YYNGEE come from the germline V gene. The CDR3 is made up of 16 amino acids. CDR3 loop: CASSVAYGGLTDTQYF. CDR3 coding DNA: TGTGCCAGCAGCGTAGCTTACGGGGGGCTCACAGATACGCAGTATTTT.

The CDR3 protein is CASSVDRDNEQFF. DNA for the CDR3: TGTGCCAGCAGTGTGGACAGGGACAATGAGCAGTTCTTC. This chain joins TRBV2 and TRBJ2-1; TRBD1 agrees at 8 bases. From germline, CDR1 is SNHLY and CDR2 FYNNEI. Trimming took 4 bases from V and 5 from J; bases not matched to a gene: 1. This CDR3 has 13 residues. The whole variable domain, remainder taken from reference TRBV2 and TRBJ2-1, is EPEVTQTPSHQVTQMGQEVILRCVPISNHLYFYWYRQILGQKVEFLVSFYNNEISEKSEIFDDQFSVERPDGSNFTLKIRSTKLEDSAMYFCASSVDRDNEQFFGPGTRLTVL.

This chain joins TRBV5-1 and TRBJ2-7; 7 nucleotides align to TRBD2. The CDR3 is 14 amino acids. The trim removed 2 bases at V and 4 bases at J, leaving 6 bases unmatched. Germline V CDR1 and CDR2: SGHRS, YFSETQ. CDR3 in amino acids: CASSFAGAGYEQYF. In DNA form, the CDR3 reads TGCGCCAGCAGCTTTGCGGGAGCCGGGTACGAGCAGTACTTC. Looking up the rest from reference TRBV5-1 and TRBJ2-7 gives the full variable domain: KAGVTQTPRYLIKTRGQQVTLSCSPISGHRSVSWYQQTPGQGLQFLFEYFSETQRNKGNFPGRFSGRQFSNSRSEMNVSTLELGDSALYLCASSFAGAGYEQYFGPGTRLTVT.

The chain recombines TRBV18 with TRBJ1-5, with D perhaps TRBD1 (6 bases). CDR1 is KGHSH, CDR2 LQKENI, per germline. V shed 4 bases and J shed 0 bases, with 13 bases lying between them. CDR3 length: 16 residues. This CDR3 reads CASSLSRGFSNQPQHF. The CDR3 bases are TGTGCCAGCTCACTTAGCAGGGGATTTAGCAATCAGCCCCAGCATTTT.

The gene calls are TRBV11-2 and TRBJ2-7, with 7 bases lining up with TRBD1. Germline-derived CDR1 and CDR2 are SGHAT and FQNNGV. The CDR3 runs to 14 residues. Losses at the gene ends were 5 bases for V and 6 bases for J; bases not matched to a gene: 10. The CDR3 spells CASSTSTGPGEQYF. Here the CDR3 DNA reads TGTGCCAGCAGCACCTCGACAGGGCCCGGCGAGCAGTACTTC.

The chain joins TRBV7-3 to TRBJ1-3; TRBD1 might be the D (5 bases). The CDR3 contains 15 residues. The germline CDR1 and CDR2 sequences are SGHTA and FQGTGA. V was clipped by 2 bases and J by 2 bases, with 10 bases between them. The CDR3 DNA sequence: TGTGCCAGCAGCTTATTTGGGGCCCCTGGAAACACCATATATTTT. It translates to CASSLFGAPGNTIYF. The full variable domain, its missing parts supplied by reference TRBV7-3 and TRBJ1-3, is GAGVSQTPSNKVTEKGKYVELRCDPISGHTALYWYRQSLGQGPEFLIYFQGTGAADDSGLPNDRFFAVRPEGSVSTLKIQRTERGDSAVYLCASSLFGAPGNTIYFGEGSWLTVV.

The genes are TRBV29-1 and TRBJ2-7; the match to TRBD1 covers 8 bases. V lost 7 bases to trimming and J lost 2 bases; unmatched junction nucleotides: 4. The CDR3 is made up of 12 amino acids. Germline assignment: CDR1 SQVTM and CDR2 ANQGSEA. DNA for the CDR3: TGCAGCGCGGGACAGGTGGCCTACGAGCAGTACTTC. This encodes CSAGQVAYEQYF.

The chain joins TRBV13 to TRBJ2-3; 8 positions agree with TRBD2. The CDR3 extends over 16 amino acids. Per the germline V gene, CDR1 is PRHDT and CDR2 is FYEKMQ (reference sequence). Trimming at V came to 5 bases and at J to 0 bases, leaving 7 bases not matched to a gene. The CDR3 here is CASSGGSGTSTDTQYF. The CDR3 nucleotides are TGTGCCAGCAGCGGCGGTAGCGGGACTAGCACAGATACGCAGTATTTT.

This clone was picked up a small number of times. This chain uses TRBV28 with TRBJ1-5; no clear D gene. V lost 1 base, J lost 5 bases, and 9 bases lay in between. In germline, CDR1 is MDHEN, CDR2 SYDVKM. The CDR3 sequence is 14 residues long. The CDR3, as DNA: TGTGCCAGCAGTTTATTTGGGAGGCATCAGCCCCAGCATTTT. It yields the protein CASSLFGRHQPQHF.

CDR3 in amino acids: CASRGQAGNTEAFF. CDR3 DNA sequence: TGCGCCAGCAGGGGACAGGCTGGGAACACTGAAGCTTTCTTT. The chain combines TRBV5-1 with TRBJ1-1; 8 bases line up with TRBD1. Germline V CDR1 and CDR2: SGHRS, YFSETQ. The CDR3 runs 14 residues. V lost 5 bases, J lost 1 base, and 4 bases stayed unmatched. Together with reference TRBV5-1 and TRBJ1-1, the CDR3 gives the full variable domain: KAGVTQTPRYLIKTRGQQVTLSCSPISGHRSVSWYQQTPGQGLQFLFEYFSETQRNKGNFPGRFSGRQFSNSRSEMNVSTLELGDSALYLCASRGQAGNTEAFFGQGTRLTVV.

The V gene is TRBV5-5, the J gene TRBJ1-1; D remains ambiguous. This CDR3 has 13 amino acids. From germline, CDR1 is SGHKS and CDR2 YYEKEE (reference sequence). The germline V and J ends were trimmed by 4 bases and 10 bases, with 17 bases remaining between them. CDR3 sequence reads: CASSAGPSGRAFF. The CDR3, as DNA: TGTGCCAGCAGCGCGGGCCCCTCCGGGCGAGCTTTCTTT.

This rearrangement joins TRBV5-5 to TRBJ1-2; D unresolved. Germline values: CDR1 SGHKS, CDR2 YYEKEE (reference sequence). The CDR3 loop spans 12 amino acids. Between the trimmed V and J ends, which lost 4 bases and 4 bases, there was a span of 8 bases. CDR3 amino acids: CASSNRAYGYTF. In DNA, the CDR3 is TGTGCCAGCAGCAACCGGGCCTATGGCTACACCTTC.

The chain carries TRBV18 and TRBJ1-4, with D hard to call. The V and J ends lost 8 bases and 0 bases respectively, with 7 bases between them. Per the germline V gene, CDR1 is KGHSH and CDR2 is LQKENI. The CDR3 has 13 residues. CDR3 in DNA: TGTGCCAGCAGCTTTGCAACTAATGAAAAACTGTTTTTT. Protein: CASSFATNEKLFF.

V gene TRBV7-2 combines with J gene TRBJ1-2; no clear D gene. The CDR3 runs to 15 residues. V gave up 1 base and J gave up 4 bases, with 13 bases separating them. Germline V gene lookup returns CDR1 SGHTA and CDR2 FQGNSA. The CDR3 is CASSLVATQIYGYTF. Here the CDR3 DNA reads TGTGCCAGCAGCTTAGTTGCGACTCAGATCTATGGCTACACCTTC.

The V call is TRBV30, the J call TRBJ1-1; TRBD1 is a possible D gene (5 bases). The CDR3 extends over 13 amino acids. CDR1 GTSNPN and CDR2 SVGIG come from the germline V gene (reference sequence). Between the trimmed V and J ends, which lost 2 bases and 11 bases, there was a span of 18 bases. The CDR3: CAWSLGGPGLAFF. DNA for the CDR3: TGTGCCTGGAGTTTGGGGGGACCGGGATTGGCTTTCTTT.

The chain joins TRBV6-5 to TRBJ1-1; the D is unclear. CDR1 MNHEY and CDR2 SVGAGI come from the germline V gene. Trimming removed 1 base from V and 1 base from J, with 4 bases in between. The CDR3 extends over 13 amino acids. CDR3 sequence reads: CASSYFPNTEAFF. The DNA of the CDR3 is TGTGCCAGCAGTTACTTCCCGAACACTGAAGCTTTCTTT.

The chain links TRBV28 to TRBJ1-4, with D hard to call. From germline, CDR1 is MDHEN and CDR2 SYDVKM. The CDR3 is 16 residues long. V was pared by 3 bases and J by 0 bases, with 11 bases between. The CDR3 sequence is CASSFPKVATNEKLFF. The DNA for the CDR3 is TGTGCCAGCAGTTTCCCCAAGGTTGCAACTAATGAAAAACTGTTTTTT.